Following are 17 T cell receptor beta chains from one sample sequenced in a study of blood T cells in healthy people across ages. Through a sample-barcoded 5' primer and a J-beta primer mix, a second PCR was run for about 6 to 11 cycles. TCRdb used MiXCR to reprocess the 5' RACE reads, holding one entry per CDR3 protein. The sample has roughly 1,700,000 distinct CDR3 sequences; 28% are singletons. The sequencing sample was made of blood. Receptors originate from a woman in her 30s in good health.

This clonotype was observed a few times. V and J are TRBV10-3 and TRBJ1-2; 7 nucleotides agree with TRBD1. The CDR3 extends over 15 amino acids. V shed 3 bases and J 4 bases; nucleotides not matched to a gene: 8. The germline CDR1 and CDR2 sequences are ENHRY and SYGVKD. The CDR3 loop is CAISETGEELYGYTF. CDR3 nucleotides: TGTGCCATCAGTGAAACAGGGGAAGAGCTCTATGGCTACACCTTC.

The chain employs TRBV5-1 and TRBJ1-1, with 8 bases aligning to TRBD1. The CDR3 is 14 amino acids. Trimming at V came to 0 bases and at J to 4 bases, leaving 2 bases not matched to a gene. Germline V gene lookup returns CDR1 SGHRS and CDR2 YFSETQ. The CDR3 sequence is CASSLETGVTEAFF. DNA of the CDR3: TGCGCCAGCAGCTTGGAGACAGGGGTCACTGAAGCTTTCTTT. The variable domain in full, completed from reference TRBV5-1 and TRBJ1-1, reads KAGVTQTPRYLIKTRGQQVTLSCSPISGHRSVSWYQQTPGQGLQFLFEYFSETQRNKGNFPGRFSGRQFSNSRSEMNVSTLELGDSALYLCASSLETGVTEAFFGQGTRLTVV.

The genes are TRBV3-1 and TRBJ1-3; D call uncertain. The V end lost 1 base, the J end lost 4 bases, and 5 bases lay between the germline ends. Germline values: CDR1 LGHDT, CDR2 YNNKEL (reference sequence). CDR3 length: 13 residues. CDR3: CASSQGLGNTIYF. For the CDR3, the DNA is TGTGCCAGCAGCCAAGGCCTCGGAAACACCATATATTTT. Full variable domain (missing parts from reference TRBV3-1 and TRBJ1-3): DTAVSQTPKYLVTQMGNDKSIKCEQNLGHDTMYWYKQDSKKFLKIMFSYNNKELIINETVPNRFSPKSPDKAHLNLHINSLELGDSAVYFCASSQGLGNTIYFGEGSWLTVV.

The sample holds a few counts of this clonotype. This CDR3 is CSVEDGAGSYEQYF. CDR3 coding DNA: TGCAGCGTTGAAGATGGGGCCGGTTCCTACGAGCAGTACTTC. V is TRBV29-1 and J is TRBJ2-7, with D possibly TRBD1 on 5 matching bases. The germline gives CDR1 SQVTM, CDR2 ANQGSEA. V was pared by 0 bases and J by 1 base, with 10 bases between. CDR3 length equals 14 residues.

This clonotype showed up many times. CDR3: CASSLAETATQYF. The CDR3 bases are TGTGCCAGCAGCTTAGCAGAGACGGCGACCCAGTACTTC. The chain recombines TRBV7-2 with TRBJ2-5; no clear D gene. The CDR3 is made up of 13 amino acids. V lost 0 bases and J 7 bases, leaving 9 bases between the germline ends. CDR1 and CDR2 from the germline V gene are SGHTA and FQGNSA.

The gene calls are TRBV7-2 and TRBJ2-7; 8 bases are shared with TRBD2. The CDR3 is 12 residues long. Germline V gene sequence: CDR1 SGHTA, CDR2 FQGNSA. V gave up 4 bases and J gave up 6 bases; unmatched junction bases: 2. The CDR3 DNA reads TGTGCCAGCAGCTGGACTAGCATCGAGCAGTACTTC. The encoded protein is CASSWTSIEQYF.

The chain uses TRBV6-1 and TRBJ2-7; weak D call: TRBD1 (5 bases). The CDR3 has 15 amino acids. Germline V gene sequence: CDR1 MNHNS, CDR2 SASEGT. Trimming took 4 bases from V and 4 from J, leaving 17 bases between them. The CDR3 region is CASSVIRTSSYEQYF. The DNA for the CDR3 is TGTGCCAGCAGTGTCATACGGACAAGCAGTTACGAGCAGTACTTC.

The chain uses TRBV15 and TRBJ2-5; no reliable D call. Germline-derived CDR1 and CDR2 are LNHNV and YYDKDF (reference sequence). V was shortened by 4 bases and J by 4 bases, with 16 bases between the two germline ends. The CDR3 is made up of 15 amino acids. CDR3: CATSKTGGRRETQYF. The CDR3 DNA reads TGTGCCACCAGCAAAACGGGCGGCAGGAGAGAGACCCAGTACTTC.

V is TRBV5-1 and J is TRBJ2-1; D not certain. The germline V gene encodes CDR1 SGHRS and CDR2 YFSETQ. The V end was cut by 3 bases, the J end by 0 bases, with 16 bases between. The CDR3 runs to 17 residues. This CDR3 is CASSSAAQKGSYNEQFF. Written as DNA, the CDR3 is TGCGCCAGCAGCTCTGCAGCCCAAAAGGGCTCCTACAATGAGCAGTTCTTC.

The chain links TRBV7-9 to TRBJ2-5; D may be TRBD1 or TRBD2 (5 bases each). From germline, CDR1 is SEHNR and CDR2 FQNEAQ (reference sequence). Trimming removed 3 bases from V and 5 bases from J, with 16 bases in between. The CDR3 sequence is 15 residues long. CDR3 coding DNA: TGTGCCAGCAGCTTGGGACCAGGGATTGTGGAGACCCAGTACTTC. Its translation is CASSLGPGIVETQYF.

On this clonotype: A clone one base away is much larger, so this may be a read error. The chain has TRBV29-1 and TRBJ2-1; possible D gene TRBD1, 6 bases. V was pared by 2 bases and J by 10 bases, with 18 bases between. The length of the CDR3 is 14 residues. CDR1 SQVTM and CDR2 ANQGSEA come from the germline V gene. CDR3 loop: CSVEPTGYYYEQFF. The CDR3 nucleotides read TGCAGCGTTGAACCTACAGGGTATTACTACGAGCAGTTCTTC.

This clonotype was recorded a few times. The V and J genes are TRBV6-1 and TRBJ1-2; no firm D call. Deletions cut 1 base from V and 4 bases from J, with 13 bases between. The germline V gene has CDR1 MNHNS and CDR2 SASEGT. CDR3 length: 15 amino acids. The DNA for the CDR3 is TGTGCCAGCAGTGAAGGGGTAAACGCGGGCTATGGCTACACCTTC. Translated, it gives CASSEGVNAGYGYTF.

This clonotype has a count of ten or more. V gene TRBV3-1 combines with J gene TRBJ1-1; D not certain. This CDR3 is built from 11 residues. Germline V gives CDR1 LGHDT, CDR2 YNNKEL (reference sequence). V dropped 3 bases and J dropped 6 bases, with 5 bases sitting between them. The CDR3 protein is CASSQGPEAFF. CDR3 in DNA: TGTGCCAGCAGCCAGGGTCCTGAAGCTTTCTTT.

In its sample, this clonotype was seen many times. The V gene is TRBV29-1, the J gene TRBJ2-5; D is possibly TRBD1 or TRBD2 (6 bases each). The CDR3 is 13 amino acids. Germline loops: CDR1 SQVTM, CDR2 ANQGSEA. Trimming took 4 bases from V and 5 from J, leaving 14 bases between them. The CDR3, as DNA: TGCAGCGTTGCTAGGGGGGTGGCGGAGACCCAGTACTTC. This translates into CSVARGVAETQYF. The variable domain in full, with the rest retrieved from reference TRBV29-1 and TRBJ2-5, is SAVISQKPSRDICQRGTSLTIQCQVDSQVTMMFWYRQQPGQSLTLIATANQGSEATYESGFVIDKFPISRPNLTFSTLTVSNMSPEDSSIYLCSVARGVAETQYFGPGTRLLVL.

In its sample, this clonotype was seen a few times. CDR3 DNA: TGCAGTGCTAGAGCCCCCTCGGGGGAAGGGGATACGCAGTATTTT. This encodes CSARAPSGEGDTQYF. The rearrangement joins TRBV20-1 to TRBJ2-3, with D possibly TRBD2 on 6 matching bases. This CDR3 is 15 amino acids long. Germline V gene data show CDR1 as DFQATT and CDR2 as SNEGSKA (reference sequence). Between the trimmed V and J ends, which lost 1 base and 6 bases, there was a span of 17 bases.

The V and J genes are TRBV5-1 and TRBJ2-3; 15 positions match TRBD2. V lost 2 bases, J lost 2 bases, and 3 bases stayed unmatched. The CDR3 has 17 residues. CDR1 and CDR2 from the germline V gene are SGHRS and YFSETQ. The CDR3 region has the DNA TGCGCCAGCAGCTTTGGGACTAGCGGGAGGATCACAGATACGCAGTATTTT. Protein product: CASSFGTSGRITDTQYF.

This chain uses TRBV5-1 with TRBJ2-1, with 12 bases matching TRBD2. This CDR3 comprises 16 residues. V dropped 7 bases and J dropped 0; count of bases not matched to a gene: 5. CDR1 and CDR2 (germline): SGHRS, YFSETQ. The chain's CDR3 is CASHTSGGSSYNEQFF. Here the CDR3 DNA reads TGCGCCAGCCATACTAGCGGGGGGTCCTCCTACAATGAGCAGTTCTTC.